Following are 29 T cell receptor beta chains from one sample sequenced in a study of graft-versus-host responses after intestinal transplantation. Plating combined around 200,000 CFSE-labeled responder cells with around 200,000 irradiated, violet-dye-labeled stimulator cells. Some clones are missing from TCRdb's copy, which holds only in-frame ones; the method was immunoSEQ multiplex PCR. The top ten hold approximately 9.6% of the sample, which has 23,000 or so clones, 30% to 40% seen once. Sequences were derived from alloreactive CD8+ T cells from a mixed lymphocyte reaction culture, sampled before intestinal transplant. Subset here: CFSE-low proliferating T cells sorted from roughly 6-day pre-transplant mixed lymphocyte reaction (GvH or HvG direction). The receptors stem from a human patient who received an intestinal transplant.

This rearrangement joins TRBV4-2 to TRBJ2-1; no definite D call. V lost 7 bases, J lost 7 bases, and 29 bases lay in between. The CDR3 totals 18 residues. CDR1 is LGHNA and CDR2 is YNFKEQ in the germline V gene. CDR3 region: CASIPSPVGSILPNEQFF. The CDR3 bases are TGTGCCAGCATCCCCTCCCCGGTGGGCAGTATTCTCCCGAATGAGCAGTTCTTC.

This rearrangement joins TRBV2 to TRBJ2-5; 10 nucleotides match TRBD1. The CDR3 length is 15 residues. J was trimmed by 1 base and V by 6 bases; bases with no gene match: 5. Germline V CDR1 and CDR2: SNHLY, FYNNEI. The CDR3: CASRRRDRGQETQYF. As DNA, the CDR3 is TGTGCCAGCAGGCGACGGGACAGGGGCCAAGAGACCCAGTACTTC.

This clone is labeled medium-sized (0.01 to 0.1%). CDR3 in DNA: TGCGCCAGCAGTGGCGCTAGTTATGAGCAGTTCTTC. This translates into CASSGASYEQFF. This rearrangement joins TRBV5-1 to TRBJ2-1; D is unclear. CDR1 SGHRS and CDR2 YFSETQ come from the germline V gene. V was pared by 5 bases and J by 8 bases, with 11 bases between. The CDR3 consists of 12 residues. Together with reference TRBV5-1 and TRBJ2-1, the CDR3 gives the full variable domain: KAGVTQTPRYLIKTRGQQVTLSCSPISGHRSVSWYQQTPGQGLQFLFEYFSETQRNKGNFPGRFSGRQFSNSRSEMNVSTLELGDSALYLCASSGASYEQFFGPGTRLTVL.

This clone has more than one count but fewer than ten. CDR3 DNA sequence: TGTGCCAGCAGTTTCGGGAGGACAGGATACGAGCAGTACTTC. Protein product: CASSFGRTGYEQYF. J is TRBJ2-7 and V is TRBV6-5; the D call may be TRBD1 or TRBD2 (7 bases each). The CDR3 runs to 14 residues. Germline assignment: CDR1 MNHEY and CDR2 SVGAGI. The V gene lost 4 bases and the J gene lost 4 bases, with 14 bases spanning the gap.

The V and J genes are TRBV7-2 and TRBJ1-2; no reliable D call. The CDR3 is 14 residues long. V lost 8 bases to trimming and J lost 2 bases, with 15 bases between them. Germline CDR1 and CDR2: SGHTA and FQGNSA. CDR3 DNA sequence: TGTGCCAGCGGAGTTCCGGGAGCCAACTATGGCTACACCTTC. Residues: CASGVPGANYGYTF. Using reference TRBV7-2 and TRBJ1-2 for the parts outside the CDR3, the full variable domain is GAGVSQSPSNKVTEKGKDVELRCDPISGHTALYWYRQSLGQGLEFLIYFQGNSAPDKSGLPSDRFSAERTGGSVSTLTIQRTQQEDSAVYLCASGVPGANYGYTFGSGTRLTVV.

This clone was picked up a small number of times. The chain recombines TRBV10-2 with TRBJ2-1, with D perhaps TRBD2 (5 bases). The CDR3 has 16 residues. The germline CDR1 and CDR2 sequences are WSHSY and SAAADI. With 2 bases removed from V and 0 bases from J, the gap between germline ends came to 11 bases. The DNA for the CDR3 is TGCGCCAGCAGTGAGCGCGAGGGAAACTCCTACAATGAGCAGTTCTTC. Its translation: CASSEREGNSYNEQFF.

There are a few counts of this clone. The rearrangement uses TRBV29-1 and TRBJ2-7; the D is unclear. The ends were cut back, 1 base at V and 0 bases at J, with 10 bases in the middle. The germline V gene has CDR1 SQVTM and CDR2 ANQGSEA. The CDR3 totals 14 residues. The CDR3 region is CSVEGPTSSYEQYF. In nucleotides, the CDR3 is TGCAGCGTTGAAGGTCCGACGAGCTCCTACGAGCAGTACTTC.

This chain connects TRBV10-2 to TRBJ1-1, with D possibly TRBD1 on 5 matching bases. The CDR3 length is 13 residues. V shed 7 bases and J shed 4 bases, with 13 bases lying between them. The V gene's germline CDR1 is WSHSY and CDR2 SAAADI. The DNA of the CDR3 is TGCGCCAGCACCGCCGGGGGGTTCACTGAAGCTTTCTTT. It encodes CASTAGGFTEAFF.

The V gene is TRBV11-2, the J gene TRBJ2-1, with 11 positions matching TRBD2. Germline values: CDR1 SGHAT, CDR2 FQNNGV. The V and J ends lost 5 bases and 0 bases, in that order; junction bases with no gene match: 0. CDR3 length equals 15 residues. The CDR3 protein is CASSTSGSSYNEQFF. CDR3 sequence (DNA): TGTGCCAGCAGCACTAGCGGGAGCTCCTACAATGAGCAGTTCTTC. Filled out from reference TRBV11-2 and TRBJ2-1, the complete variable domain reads EAGVAQSPRYKIIEKRQSVAFWCNPISGHATLYWYQQILGQGPKLLIQFQNNGVVDDSQLPKDRFSAERLKGVDSTLKIQPAKLEDSAVYLCASSTSGSSYNEQFFGPGTRLTVL.

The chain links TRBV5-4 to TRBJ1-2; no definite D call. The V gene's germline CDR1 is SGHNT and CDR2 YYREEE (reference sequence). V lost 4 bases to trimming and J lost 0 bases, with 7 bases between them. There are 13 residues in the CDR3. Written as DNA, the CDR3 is TGTGCCAGCAGCCTAGCGGCTAACTATGGCTACACCTTC. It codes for CASSLAANYGYTF.

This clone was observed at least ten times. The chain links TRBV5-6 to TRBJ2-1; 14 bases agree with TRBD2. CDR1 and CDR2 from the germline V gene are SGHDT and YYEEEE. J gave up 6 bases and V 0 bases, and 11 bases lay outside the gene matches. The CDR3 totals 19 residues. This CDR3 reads CASSLGGTSGSLFSNEQFF. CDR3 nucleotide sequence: TGTGCCAGCAGCTTGGGGGGGACTAGCGGGAGCTTATTCTCCAATGAGCAGTTCTTC.

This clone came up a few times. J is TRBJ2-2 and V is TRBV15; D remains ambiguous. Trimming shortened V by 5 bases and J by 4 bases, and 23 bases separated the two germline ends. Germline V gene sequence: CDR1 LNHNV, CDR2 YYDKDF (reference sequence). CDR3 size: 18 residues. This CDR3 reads CATSLRPELVDLTGELFF. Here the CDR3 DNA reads TGTGCCACCAGCCTAAGACCCGAGTTAGTTGATCTCACCGGGGAGCTGTTTTTT.

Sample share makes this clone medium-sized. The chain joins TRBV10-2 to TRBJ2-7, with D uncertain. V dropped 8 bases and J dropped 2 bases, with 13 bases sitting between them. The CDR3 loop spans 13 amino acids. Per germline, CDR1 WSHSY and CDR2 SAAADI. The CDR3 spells CASGLGAPYEQYF. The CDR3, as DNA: TGCGCCAGCGGGCTTGGAGCACCCTACGAGCAGTACTTC.

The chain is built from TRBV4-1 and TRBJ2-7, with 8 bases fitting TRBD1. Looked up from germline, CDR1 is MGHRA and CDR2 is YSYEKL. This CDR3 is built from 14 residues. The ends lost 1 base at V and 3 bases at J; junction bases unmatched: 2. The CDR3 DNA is TGCGCCAGCAGCCAAGCAGGACAGGGCTACGAGCAGTACTTC. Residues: CASSQAGQGYEQYF.

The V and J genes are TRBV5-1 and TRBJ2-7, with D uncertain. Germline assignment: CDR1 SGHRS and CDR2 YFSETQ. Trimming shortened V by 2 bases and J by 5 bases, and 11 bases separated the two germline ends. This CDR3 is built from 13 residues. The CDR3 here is CASSFGYGHEQYF. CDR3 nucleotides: TGCGCCAGCAGCTTCGGTTACGGGCACGAGCAGTACTTC.

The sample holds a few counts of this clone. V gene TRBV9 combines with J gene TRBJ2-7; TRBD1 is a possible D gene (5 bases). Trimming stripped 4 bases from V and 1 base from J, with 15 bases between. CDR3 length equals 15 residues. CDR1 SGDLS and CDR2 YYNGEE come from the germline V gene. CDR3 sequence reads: CASSPVRGPSYEQYF. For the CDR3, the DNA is TGTGCCAGCAGCCCGGTAAGGGGCCCGTCCTACGAGCAGTACTTC.

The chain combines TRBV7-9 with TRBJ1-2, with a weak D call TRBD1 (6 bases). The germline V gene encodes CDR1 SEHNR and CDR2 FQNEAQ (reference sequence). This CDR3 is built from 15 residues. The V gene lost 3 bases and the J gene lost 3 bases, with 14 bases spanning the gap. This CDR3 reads CASSFGEQGYYGYTF. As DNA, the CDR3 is TGTGCCAGCAGCTTTGGAGAACAGGGTTACTATGGCTACACCTTC.

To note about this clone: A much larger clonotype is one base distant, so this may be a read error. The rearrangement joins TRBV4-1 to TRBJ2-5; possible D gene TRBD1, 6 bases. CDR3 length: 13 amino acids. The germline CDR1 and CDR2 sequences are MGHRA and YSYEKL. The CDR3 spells CASSPPGGYEQHF. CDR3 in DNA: TGCGCCAGCAGCCCTCCTGGGGGCTACGAGCAGCACTTC.

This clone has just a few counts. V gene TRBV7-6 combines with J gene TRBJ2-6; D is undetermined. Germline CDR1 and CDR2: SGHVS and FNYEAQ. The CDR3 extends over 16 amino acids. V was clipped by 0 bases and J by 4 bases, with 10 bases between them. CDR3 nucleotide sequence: TGTGCCAGCAGCTTAGCAGGTCAGACGGGGGCCAACGTCCTGACTTTC. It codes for CASSLAGQTGANVLTF. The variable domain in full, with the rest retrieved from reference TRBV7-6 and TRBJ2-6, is GAGVSQSPRYKVTKRGQDVALRCDPISGHVSLYWYRQALGQGPEFLTYFNYEAQQDKSGLPNDRFSAERPEGSISTLTIQRTEQRDSAMYRCASSLAGQTGANVLTFGAGSRLTVL.

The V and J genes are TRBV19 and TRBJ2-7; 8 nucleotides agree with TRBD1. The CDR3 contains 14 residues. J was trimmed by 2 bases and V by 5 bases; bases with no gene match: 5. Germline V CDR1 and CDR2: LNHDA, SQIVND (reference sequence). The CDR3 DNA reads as TGTGCCAGTAGTCCTGGGACAGGACCCTACGAGCAGTACTTC. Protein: CASSPGTGPYEQYF.

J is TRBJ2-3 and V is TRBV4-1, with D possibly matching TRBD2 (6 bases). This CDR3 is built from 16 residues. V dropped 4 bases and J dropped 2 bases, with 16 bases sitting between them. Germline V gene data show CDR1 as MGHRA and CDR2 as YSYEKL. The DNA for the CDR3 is TGCGCCAGCAGCCCACGAGTGACTAGTTCCACAGATACGCAGTATTTT. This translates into CASSPRVTSSTDTQYF.

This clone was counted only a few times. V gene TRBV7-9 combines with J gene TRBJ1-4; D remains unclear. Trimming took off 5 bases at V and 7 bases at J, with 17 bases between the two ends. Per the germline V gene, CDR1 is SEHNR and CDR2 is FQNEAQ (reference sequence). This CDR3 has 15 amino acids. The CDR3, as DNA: TGTGCCAGCAGCCAAAAACTCGTCCTAGCTGAAAAACTGTTTTTT. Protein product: CASSQKLVLAEKLFF. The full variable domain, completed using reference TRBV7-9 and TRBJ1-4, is DTGVSQNPRHKITKRGQNVTFRCDPISEHNRLYWYRQTLGQGPEFLTYFQNEAQLEKSRLLSDRFSAERPKGSFSTLEIQRTEQGDSAMYLCASSQKLVLAEKLFFGSGTQLSVL.

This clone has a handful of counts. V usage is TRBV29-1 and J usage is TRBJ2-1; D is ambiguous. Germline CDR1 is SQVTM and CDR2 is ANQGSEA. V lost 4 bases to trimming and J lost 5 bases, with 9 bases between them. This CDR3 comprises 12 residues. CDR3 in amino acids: CSVVTANNEQFF. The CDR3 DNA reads TGCAGCGTTGTTACAGCTAACAATGAGCAGTTCTTC.

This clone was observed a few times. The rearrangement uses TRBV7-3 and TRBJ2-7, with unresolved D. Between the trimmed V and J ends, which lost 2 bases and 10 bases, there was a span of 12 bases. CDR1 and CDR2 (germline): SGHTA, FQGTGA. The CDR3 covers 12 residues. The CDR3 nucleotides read TGTGCCAGCAGCTTACTTTTTGGCTACCAGTACTTC. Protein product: CASSLLFGYQYF. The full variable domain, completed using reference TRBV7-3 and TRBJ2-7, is GAGVSQTPSNKVTEKGKYVELRCDPISGHTALYWYRQSLGQGPEFLIYFQGTGAADDSGLPNDRFFAVRPEGSVSTLKIQRTERGDSAVYLCASSLLFGYQYFGPGTRLTVT.

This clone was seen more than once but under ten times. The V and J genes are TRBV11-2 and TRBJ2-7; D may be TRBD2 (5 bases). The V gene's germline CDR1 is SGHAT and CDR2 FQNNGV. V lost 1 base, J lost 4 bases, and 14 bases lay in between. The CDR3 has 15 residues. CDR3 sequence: CASSLGSGVGYEQYF. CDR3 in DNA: TGTGCCAGCAGCTTAGGGAGCGGAGTAGGTTACGAGCAGTACTTC.

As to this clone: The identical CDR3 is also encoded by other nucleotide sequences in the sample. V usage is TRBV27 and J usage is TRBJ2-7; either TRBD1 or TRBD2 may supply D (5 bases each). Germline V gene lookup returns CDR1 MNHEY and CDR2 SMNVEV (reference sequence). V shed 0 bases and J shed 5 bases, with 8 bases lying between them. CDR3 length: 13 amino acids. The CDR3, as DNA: TGTGCCAGCAGTTTATCGGGGACCCACGAGCAGTACTTC. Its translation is CASSLSGTHEQYF.

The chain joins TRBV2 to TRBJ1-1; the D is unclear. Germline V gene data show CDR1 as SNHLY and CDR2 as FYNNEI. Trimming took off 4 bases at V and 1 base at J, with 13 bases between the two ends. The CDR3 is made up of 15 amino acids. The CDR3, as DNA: TGTGCCAGCAGTGGTTGGAGACCGCCGAACACTGAAGCTTTCTTT. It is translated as CASSGWRPPNTEAFF.

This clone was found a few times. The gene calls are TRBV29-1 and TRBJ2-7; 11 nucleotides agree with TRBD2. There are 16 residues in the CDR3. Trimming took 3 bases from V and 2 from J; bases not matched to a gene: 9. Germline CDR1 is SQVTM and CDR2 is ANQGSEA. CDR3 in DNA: TGCAGCGTTGAGTTGGTTAATAGCGGGAGGGCCTACGAGCAGTACTTC. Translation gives CSVELVNSGRAYEQYF.

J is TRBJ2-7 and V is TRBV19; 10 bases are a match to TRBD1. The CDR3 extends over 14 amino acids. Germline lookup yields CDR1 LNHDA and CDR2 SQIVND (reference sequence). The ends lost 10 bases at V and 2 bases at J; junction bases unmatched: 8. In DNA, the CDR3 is TGTGCCACCAAAACCGGGACAGGGGCCTACGAGCAGTACTTC. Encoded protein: CATKTGTGAYEQYF.